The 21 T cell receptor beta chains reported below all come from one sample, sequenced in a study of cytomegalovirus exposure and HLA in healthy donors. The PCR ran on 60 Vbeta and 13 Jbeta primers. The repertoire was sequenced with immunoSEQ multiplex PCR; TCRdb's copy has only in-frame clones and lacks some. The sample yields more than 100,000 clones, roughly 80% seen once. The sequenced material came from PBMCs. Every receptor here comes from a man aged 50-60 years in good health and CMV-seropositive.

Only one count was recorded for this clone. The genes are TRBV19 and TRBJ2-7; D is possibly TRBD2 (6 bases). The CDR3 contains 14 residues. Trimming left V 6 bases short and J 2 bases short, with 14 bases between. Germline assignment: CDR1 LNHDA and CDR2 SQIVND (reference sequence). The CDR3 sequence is CASRAKRAPYEQYF. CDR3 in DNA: TGTGCCAGTAGAGCTAAGCGGGCCCCCTACGAGCAGTACTTC.

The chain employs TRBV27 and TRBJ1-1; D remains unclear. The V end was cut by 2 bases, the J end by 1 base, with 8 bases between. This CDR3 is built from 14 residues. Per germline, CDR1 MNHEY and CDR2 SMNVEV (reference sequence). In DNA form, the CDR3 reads TGTGCCAGCAGTTTAGGCAGTCAGAACACTGAAGCTTTCTTT. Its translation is CASSLGSQNTEAFF.

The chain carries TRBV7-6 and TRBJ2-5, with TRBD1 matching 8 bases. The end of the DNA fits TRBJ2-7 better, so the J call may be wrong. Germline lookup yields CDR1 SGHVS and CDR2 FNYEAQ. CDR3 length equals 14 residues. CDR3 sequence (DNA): TGTGCCAGCAGCTCGGACAGGGCGAGCTACGAGCAGTACTTC. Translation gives CASSSDRASYEQYF.

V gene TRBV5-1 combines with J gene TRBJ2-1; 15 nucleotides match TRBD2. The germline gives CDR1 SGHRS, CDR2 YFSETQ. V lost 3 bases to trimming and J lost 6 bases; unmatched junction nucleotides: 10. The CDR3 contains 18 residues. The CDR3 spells CASSSGLAGGPWGNEQFF. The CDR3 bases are TGCGCCAGCAGCTCTGGACTAGCGGGAGGGCCGTGGGGCAATGAGCAGTTCTTC.

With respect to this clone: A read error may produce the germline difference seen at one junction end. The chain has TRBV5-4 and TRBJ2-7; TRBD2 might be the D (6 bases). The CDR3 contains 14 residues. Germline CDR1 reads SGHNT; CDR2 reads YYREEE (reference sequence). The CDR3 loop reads CAGSPAEGTREQYF. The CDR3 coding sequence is TGTGCCGGCAGCCCCGCGGAGGGTACGAGAGAGCAGTACTTC.

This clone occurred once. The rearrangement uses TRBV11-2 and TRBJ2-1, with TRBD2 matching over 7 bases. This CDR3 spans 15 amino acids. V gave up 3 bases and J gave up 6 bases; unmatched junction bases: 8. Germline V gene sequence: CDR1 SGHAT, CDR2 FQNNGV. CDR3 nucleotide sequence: TGTGCCAGCAGCTTCTCCTTACTAGCGACCAATGAGCAGTTCTTC. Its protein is CASSFSLLATNEQFF. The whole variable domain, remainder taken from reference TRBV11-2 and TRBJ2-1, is EAGVAQSPRYKIIEKRQSVAFWCNPISGHATLYWYQQILGQGPKLLIQFQNNGVVDDSQLPKDRFSAERLKGVDSTLKIQPAKLEDSAVYLCASSFSLLATNEQFFGPGTRLTVL.

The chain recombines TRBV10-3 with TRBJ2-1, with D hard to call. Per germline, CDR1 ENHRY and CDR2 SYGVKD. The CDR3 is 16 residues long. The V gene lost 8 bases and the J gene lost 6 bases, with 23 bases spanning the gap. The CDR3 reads CAIPPSVVRRCNEQFF. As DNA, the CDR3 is TGTGCCATCCCCCCCTCCGTGGTCCGTAGATGCAATGAGCAGTTCTTC.

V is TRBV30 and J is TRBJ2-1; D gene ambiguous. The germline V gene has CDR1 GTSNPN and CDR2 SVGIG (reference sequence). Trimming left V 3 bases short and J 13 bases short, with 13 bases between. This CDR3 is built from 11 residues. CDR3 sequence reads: CAWSDLVRQFF. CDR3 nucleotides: TGTGCCTGGAGCGACCTAGTCCGTCAGTTCTTC.

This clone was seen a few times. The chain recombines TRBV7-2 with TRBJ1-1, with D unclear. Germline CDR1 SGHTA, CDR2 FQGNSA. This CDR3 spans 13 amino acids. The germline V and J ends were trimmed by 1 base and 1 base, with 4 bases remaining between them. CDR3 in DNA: TGTGCCAGCAGCTTAGGGGCGAACACTGAAGCTTTCTTT. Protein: CASSLGANTEAFF.

The CDR3 is CASSLGTGVTEAFF. The CDR3 DNA reads as TGTGCCAGCAGCTTAGGGACAGGGGTCACTGAAGCTTTCTTT. The gene calls are TRBV7-8 and TRBJ1-1; 9 bases match TRBD1. Germline lookup yields CDR1 SGHVS and CDR2 FQNEAQ. The CDR3 spans 14 residues. The junction had 1 base not matched to a gene; V was cut back by 1 base and J by 4 bases.

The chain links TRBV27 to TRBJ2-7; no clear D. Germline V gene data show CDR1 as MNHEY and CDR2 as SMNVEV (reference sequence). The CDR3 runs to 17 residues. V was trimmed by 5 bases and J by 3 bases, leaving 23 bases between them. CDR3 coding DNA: TGTGCCAGCAGTCCGAATTGGCCAGACAATGGCAACTACGAGCAGTACTTC. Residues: CASSPNWPDNGNYEQYF.

The chain's CDR3 is CASSFASATDTQYF. The CDR3 nucleotides read TGTGCCAGCAGCTTCGCTAGCGCCACAGATACGCAGTATTTT. The chain combines TRBV13 with TRBJ2-3; D perhaps matches TRBD2 (6 bases). V was trimmed by 3 bases and J by 2 bases, leaving 9 bases between them. The CDR3 covers 14 residues. CDR1 and CDR2 (germline): PRHDT, FYEKMQ (reference sequence).

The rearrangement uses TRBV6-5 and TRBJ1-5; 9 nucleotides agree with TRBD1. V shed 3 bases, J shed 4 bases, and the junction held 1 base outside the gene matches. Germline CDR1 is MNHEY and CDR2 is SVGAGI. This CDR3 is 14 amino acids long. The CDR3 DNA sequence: TGTGCCAGCAGTTATGGACAGGGGAATCAGCCCCAGCATTTT. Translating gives CASSYGQGNQPQHF.

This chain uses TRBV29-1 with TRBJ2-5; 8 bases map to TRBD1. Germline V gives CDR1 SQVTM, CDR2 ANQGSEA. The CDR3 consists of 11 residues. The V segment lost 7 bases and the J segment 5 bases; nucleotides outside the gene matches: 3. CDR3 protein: CSAGGAETQYF. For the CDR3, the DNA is TGCAGCGCAGGGGGCGCGGAGACCCAGTACTTC.

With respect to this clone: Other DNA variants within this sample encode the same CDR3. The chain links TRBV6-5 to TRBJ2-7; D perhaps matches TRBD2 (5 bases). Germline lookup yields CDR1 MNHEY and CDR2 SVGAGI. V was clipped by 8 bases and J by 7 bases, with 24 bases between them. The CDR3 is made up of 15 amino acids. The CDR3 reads CASGSLARGFFEQYF. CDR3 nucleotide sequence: TGTGCCAGCGGGTCTCTAGCTCGTGGTTTTTTTGAGCAGTACTTC.

This chain's CDR3 is CASSFSLYEQYF. The CDR3 coding sequence is TGTGCCAGCAGCTTCTCCCTCTACGAGCAGTACTTC. The V gene is TRBV5-8, the J gene TRBJ2-7, with no clear D. This CDR3 contains 12 residues. Germline V CDR1 and CDR2: SGHTS, YDEGEE. Trimming took 2 bases from V and 3 from J, leaving 6 bases between them.

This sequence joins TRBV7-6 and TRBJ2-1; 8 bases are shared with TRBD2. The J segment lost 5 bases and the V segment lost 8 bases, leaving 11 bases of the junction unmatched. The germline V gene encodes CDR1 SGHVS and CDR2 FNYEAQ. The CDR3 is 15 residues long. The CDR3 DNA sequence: TGTGCCAGCGGCGACGGAACTAGCGGAAACAATGAGCAGTTCTTC. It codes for CASGDGTSGNNEQFF.

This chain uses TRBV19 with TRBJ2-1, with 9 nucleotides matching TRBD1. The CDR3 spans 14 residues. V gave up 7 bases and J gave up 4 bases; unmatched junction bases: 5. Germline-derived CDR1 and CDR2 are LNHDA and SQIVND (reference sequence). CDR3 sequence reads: CASTVTGGYNEQFF. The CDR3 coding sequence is TGTGCCAGTACCGTGACAGGGGGATACAATGAGCAGTTCTTC.

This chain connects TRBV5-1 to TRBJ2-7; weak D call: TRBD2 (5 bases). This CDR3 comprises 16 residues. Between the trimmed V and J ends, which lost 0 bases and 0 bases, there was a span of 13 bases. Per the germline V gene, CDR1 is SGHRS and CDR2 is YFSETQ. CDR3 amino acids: CASSLASSGTSYEQYF. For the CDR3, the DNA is TGCGCCAGCAGCTTGGCTTCCTCGGGAACCTCCTACGAGCAGTACTTC.

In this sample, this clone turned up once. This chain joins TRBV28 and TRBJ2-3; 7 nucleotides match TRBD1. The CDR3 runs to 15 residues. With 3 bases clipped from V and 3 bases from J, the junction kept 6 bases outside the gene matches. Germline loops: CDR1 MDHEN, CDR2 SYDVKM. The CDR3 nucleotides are TGTGCCAGCAGTTTCGGGACAGAGGGAACAGATACGCAGTATTTT. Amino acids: CASSFGTEGTDTQYF.

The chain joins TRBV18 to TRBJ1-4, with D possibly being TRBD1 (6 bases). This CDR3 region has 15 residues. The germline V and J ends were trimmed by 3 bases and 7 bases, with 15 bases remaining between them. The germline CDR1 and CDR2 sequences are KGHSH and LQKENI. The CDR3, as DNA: TGTGCCAGCTCACCCCGGGGGGCGCTTGGTGAAAAACTGTTTTTT. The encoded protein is CASSPRGALGEKLFF.